This T cell receptor beta chain was sequenced for a study of cytomegalovirus exposure and HLA in healthy donors. Notes on this clone: Its antigen is unidentified.

Healthy bone marrow donors formed the donor group. After removal of 0 bases from V and 3 bases from J, the junction contained 10 bases not matched to a gene. The germline V gene has CDR1 LGHNA and CDR2 YNFKEQ. The CDR3 loop spans 17 amino acids. Regarding the study as a whole: Later examination showed HLA-associated TCR beta chains had greater clonal expansion than equally common others. TCR association rates varied by HLA locus in a later analysis, with DRB1 highest and HLA-C lowest. For TCR beta chains, V- and J-gene trimming was later linked to a missense DCLRE1C variant.

Primers included in the PCR were 60 Vbeta and 13 Jbeta primers. This table comes from immunoSEQ multiplex PCR, and its TCRdb copy is limited to in-frame clones, with some not included. Here the sample spans around 190,000 clones, 80% to 90% being singletons. V gene TRBV4-2 combines with J gene TRBJ1-2; 7 bases map to TRBD1. The TCR was taken from a man aged 35 to 55 in good health and CMV-seropositive. The sample was PBMCs. This CDR3 is CASSQDGIGGTDYGYTF. In DNA form, the CDR3 reads TGTGCCAGCAGCCAAGATGGAATAGGCGGGACAGACTATGGCTACACCTTC.